The 28 T cell receptor beta chains given below trace back to one sample, sequenced in a study of blood T cell repertoires in COVID-19. Some clones are missing from TCRdb's copy, which holds only in-frame ones; the method was immunoSEQ multiplex PCR. The data show about 160,000 clones, over 80% seen once. What was sequenced was peripheral blood. The receptor set was obtained from a woman aged 55 to 70 with acute or convalescent COVID-19.

The chain combines TRBV7-9 with TRBJ2-7; possible D gene TRBD1, 5 bases. V dropped 5 bases and J dropped 3 bases, with 17 bases sitting between them. Per the germline V gene, CDR1 is SEHNR and CDR2 is FQNEAQ (reference sequence). This CDR3 comprises 15 residues. The CDR3 coding sequence is TGTGCCAGCAGCGAAAGCACAGGTATCTTCTACGAGCAGTACTTC. Its translation is CASSESTGIFYEQYF.

The gene calls are TRBV5-4 and TRBJ2-2; 8 bases align to TRBD1. CDR1 and CDR2 from the germline V gene are SGHNT and YYREEE (reference sequence). This CDR3 spans 16 amino acids. Unmatched junction bases numbered 11, after V lost 4 bases and J lost 6 bases. This CDR3 is CASSPASRGRPGELFF. The DNA for the CDR3 is TGTGCCAGCAGCCCCGCCAGCAGGGGGCGTCCCGGGGAGCTGTTTTTT.

The V call is TRBV6-5, the J call TRBJ1-2; D gene ambiguous. V was cut by 2 bases and J by 4 bases, with 11 bases left in between. The CDR3 totals 14 residues. Germline values: CDR1 MNHEY, CDR2 SVGAGI. CDR3 amino acids: CASSYVEGGYGYTF. The CDR3 DNA is TGTGCCAGCAGTTACGTAGAGGGCGGCTATGGCTACACCTTC.

This clone appeared a single time. The CDR3 loop reads CASSLTDYEQYF. CDR3 nucleotide sequence: TGTGCCAGCAGCTTGACAGACTACGAGCAGTACTTC. The rearrangement links TRBV5-8 to TRBJ2-7, with no clear D. Germline assignment: CDR1 SGHTS and CDR2 YDEGEE. The CDR3 spans 12 residues. The V and J ends lost 1 base and 3 bases respectively, with 5 bases between them.

This chain links TRBV28 with TRBJ1-1, with D tentatively TRBD1 (6 bases). Germline V CDR1 and CDR2: MDHEN, SYDVKM. The V end was cut by 6 bases, the J end by 5 bases, with 22 bases between. This CDR3 spans 16 amino acids. For the CDR3, the DNA is TGTGCCAGCAGACGGATACAGGGCAAGGGGTGGACTGAAGCTTTCTTT. Amino acid sequence: CASRRIQGKGWTEAFF.

The CDR3 bases are TGTGCCAGCAGTTACCTGGACAGGGAGACCCAGTACTTC. Protein: CASSYLDRETQYF. This sequence joins TRBV6-6 and TRBJ2-5, with 7 bases aligning to TRBD1. The germline CDR1 and CDR2 sequences are MNHNY and SVGAGI (reference sequence). With 2 bases clipped from V and 5 bases from J, the junction kept 2 bases outside the gene matches. The CDR3 is made up of 13 amino acids.

J is TRBJ1-1 and V is TRBV9; 7 positions match TRBD1. CDR3 length: 15 amino acids. Trimming cost V 4 bases and J 0 bases; bases outside gene matches: 6. CDR1 and CDR2 from the germline V gene are SGDLS and YYNGEE. The CDR3 loop is CASSLGQEMNTEAFF. CDR3 in DNA: TGTGCCAGCAGCCTTGGACAGGAAATGAACACTGAAGCTTTCTTT.

On this clone: One end of the junction varies from germline; a read error may be responsible. The rearrangement joins TRBV29-1 to TRBJ1-2; 7 nucleotides align to TRBD1. Germline V gene sequence: CDR1 SQVTM, CDR2 ANQGSEA. The CDR3 loop spans 17 amino acids. The CDR3 region is CSVEARRGTGSNYGHTF. The CDR3 DNA reads as TGCAGCGTTGAAGCGCGCAGGGGGACGGGAAGTAACTATGGCCACACCTTC.

This clone has just one count. This chain uses TRBV4-1 with TRBJ2-3; TRBD2 matches at 11 bases. CDR1 is MGHRA and CDR2 is YSYEKL in the germline V gene. The trim removed 1 base at V and 2 bases at J, leaving 8 bases unmatched. The CDR3 loop spans 18 amino acids. The CDR3: CASSQGALAGGFTDTQYF. In nucleotides, the CDR3 is TGCGCCAGCAGCCAAGGGGCTCTAGCGGGGGGATTCACAGATACGCAGTATTTT.

V and J are TRBV9 and TRBJ1-3, with TRBD1 matching over 7 bases. V shed 0 bases and J 0 bases; nucleotides not matched to a gene: 6. Germline CDR1 SGDLS, CDR2 YYNGEE. The length of the CDR3 is 17 residues. CDR3 sequence (DNA): TGTGCCAGCAGCGTAGCCAGACAGGGTTTCTCTGGAAACACCATATATTTT. It is translated as CASSVARQGFSGNTIYF. The entire variable domain, with the rest obtained from reference TRBV9 and TRBJ1-3, is as follows: DSGVTQTPKHLITATGQRVTLRCSPRSGDLSVYWYQQSLDQGLQFLIQYYNGEERAKGNILERFSAQQFPDLHSELNLSSLELGDSALYFCASSVARQGFSGNTIYFGEGSWLTVV.

The J gene is TRBJ1-1, the V gene TRBV18; 11 bases agree with TRBD1. CDR3 size: 14 residues. The V gene end was trimmed by 2 bases and the J gene end by 6 bases; junction bases not matched to a gene: 2. Germline CDR1 is KGHSH and CDR2 is LQKENI. CDR3 region: CASSPWDRGAEAFF. DNA of the CDR3: TGTGCCAGCTCACCATGGGACAGGGGGGCTGAAGCTTTCTTT.

The chain carries TRBV7-2 and TRBJ2-3; TRBD1 aligns across 9 bases. CDR3 length equals 14 residues. The V and J ends lost 5 bases and 4 bases, in that order; junction bases with no gene match: 4. The germline gives CDR1 SGHTA, CDR2 FQGNSA. CDR3 residues: CASSPDRGADTQYF. CDR3 DNA sequence: TGTGCCAGCAGCCCGGACAGGGGAGCAGATACGCAGTATTTT.

This chain joins TRBV18 and TRBJ1-2; tentatively, D is TRBD1 (6 bases). Between the trimmed V and J ends, which lost 0 bases and 4 bases, there was a span of 9 bases. The CDR3 contains 14 residues. Germline V lookup: CDR1 KGHSH, CDR2 LQKENI. The CDR3 DNA reads as TGTGCCAGCTCACCACCCTGGGACACCTATGGCTACACCTTC. This translates into CASSPPWDTYGYTF.

The chain uses TRBV6-1 and TRBJ1-5; weak D call: TRBD1 (5 bases). This CDR3 contains 14 residues. Trimming took off 3 bases at V and 6 bases at J, with 12 bases between the two ends. Germline loops: CDR1 MNHNS, CDR2 SASEGT. The CDR3, as DNA: TGTGCCAGCAGTGATGAGGGACTGGGTCAGCCCCAGCATTTT. Encoded protein: CASSDEGLGQPQHF.

V gene TRBV11-2 combines with J gene TRBJ1-3, with D perhaps matching TRBD1 (5 bases). The CDR3 extends over 15 amino acids. CDR1 is SGHAT, CDR2 FQNNGV, per germline. Trimming removed 0 bases from V and 4 bases from J, with 10 bases in between. CDR3: CASSLDRARGNTIYF. CDR3 nucleotides: TGTGCCAGCAGCTTAGACAGGGCCAGGGGAAACACCATATATTTT.

This clone has only one observation. The genes are TRBV6-6 and TRBJ1-1, with D perhaps matching TRBD1 (5 bases). V was trimmed by 2 bases and J by 2 bases, leaving 12 bases between them. This CDR3 spans 15 amino acids. Germline CDR1 and CDR2: MNHNY and SVGAGI (reference sequence). CDR3 protein: CASSYGGTANTEAFF. CDR3 DNA sequence: TGTGCCAGCAGTTACGGCGGGACGGCCAACACTGAAGCTTTCTTT.

Written as DNA, the CDR3 is TGTGCCAGCAGCTTAGGTGGAGGGTCTCGAAATAATTCACCCCTCCACTTT. The encoded protein is CASSLGGGSRNNSPLHF. This chain uses TRBV7-2 with TRBJ1-6; D is unresolved. Germline V lookup: CDR1 SGHTA, CDR2 FQGNSA. V was trimmed by 1 base and J by 5 bases, leaving 15 bases between them. This CDR3 contains 17 residues. Complete variable domain (other parts from reference TRBV7-2 and TRBJ1-6): GAGVSQSPSNKVTEKGKDVELRCDPISGHTALYWYRQSLGQGLEFLIYFQGNSAPDKSGLPSDRFSAERTGGSVSTLTIQRTQQEDSAVYLCASSLGGGSRNNSPLHFGNGTRLTVT.

In this sample, this clone turned up a few times. This chain connects TRBV12-5 to TRBJ1-2; maybe TRBD1 (5 bases). Looked up from germline, CDR1 is LGHNT and CDR2 is FRNRAP. V lost 3 bases and J 4 bases, leaving 15 bases between the germline ends. The CDR3 contains 15 residues. The CDR3 nucleotides read TGTGCTAGTGGTTTAGGAAAGGGGCTTATCTATGGCTACACCTTC. Translated: CASGLGKGLIYGYTF.

This clone was detected only a few times. The rearrangement links TRBV4-2 to TRBJ1-2; D is unclear. This CDR3 region has 14 residues. The germline CDR1 and CDR2 sequences are LGHNA and YNFKEQ. V lost 1 base and J 2 bases, leaving 8 bases between the germline ends. The CDR3 is CASSQVTENYGYTF. The CDR3 DNA sequence: TGTGCCAGCAGCCAAGTTACAGAAAACTATGGCTACACCTTC.

This sequence joins TRBV4-3 and TRBJ2-3, with TRBD1 matching 8 bases. V shed 0 bases, J shed 1 base, and the junction held 6 bases outside the gene matches. Germline V lookup: CDR1 LGHNA, CDR2 YSLEER. This CDR3 comprises 17 residues. The CDR3 sequence is CASSQDLPGQGTDTQYF. The CDR3 DNA reads TGCGCCAGCAGCCAAGATCTGCCGGGACAGGGCACAGATACGCAGTATTTT.

This chain uses TRBV11-2 with TRBJ2-7; TRBD1 agrees at 10 bases. Germline lookup yields CDR1 SGHAT and CDR2 FQNNGV. This CDR3 spans 15 amino acids. The ends lost 7 bases at V and 3 bases at J; junction bases unmatched: 9. For the CDR3, the DNA is TGTGCCAGCAATGTGGGACAGGGGAATATCTACGAGCAGTACTTC. As protein: CASNVGQGNIYEQYF.

The chain has TRBV3-1 (or the pseudogene TRBV3-2) and TRBJ1-3; tentatively, D is TRBD1 (5 bases). From germline, CDR1 is LGHDT and CDR2 YNNKEL (reference sequence). V was pared by 4 bases and J by 2 bases, with 12 bases between. This CDR3 comprises 15 residues. Here the CDR3 reads CASSPPGRAGNTIYF. CDR3 DNA sequence: TGTGCCAGCAGCCCCCCCGGCAGGGCTGGAAACACCATATATTTT.

This clone was detected once. V usage is TRBV24-1 and J usage is TRBJ1-2; 8 bases match TRBD1. The germline V gene encodes CDR1 KGHDR and CDR2 SFDVKD. The CDR3 runs 14 residues. With 5 bases clipped from V and 4 bases from J, the junction kept 5 bases outside the gene matches. CDR3 DNA sequence: TGTGCCACCAGTGCCCGACAGGGGAGCTATGGCTACACCTTC. Amino acids: CATSARQGSYGYTF.

In DNA, the CDR3 is TGTGCCAGCACCCCCCGGGGGATCCGTTCCCCCTCTGGAAACACCATATATTTT. Amino acid sequence: CASTPRGIRSPSGNTIYF. This chain connects TRBV3-1 (or the pseudogene TRBV3-2) to TRBJ1-3; D is perhaps TRBD1 (5 bases). The CDR3 length is 18 residues. Germline V gives CDR1 LGHDT, CDR2 YNNKEL (reference sequence). The V gene lost 7 bases and the J gene lost 0 bases, with 22 bases spanning the gap.

The rearrangement links TRBV6-2 or TRBV6-3 to TRBJ2-1; 10 bases line up with TRBD2. The CDR3 length is 16 residues. CDR1 and CDR2 (germline): MNHEY, SVGEGT. V lost 2 bases, J lost 6 bases, and 7 bases stayed unmatched. The CDR3 DNA sequence: TGTGCCAGCAGTTACGGGACGAGCGGGGGGGCCAATGAGCAGTTCTTC. It is translated as CASSYGTSGGANEQFF.

J is TRBJ1-6 and V is TRBV13; D unresolved. Germline V gene data show CDR1 as PRHDT and CDR2 as FYEKMQ (reference sequence). V lost 8 bases, J lost 5 bases, and 10 bases lay in between. This CDR3 region has 13 residues. The CDR3 DNA follows: TGTGCCAGCCAAGAACGGGATAATTCACCCCTCCACTTT. It specifies CASQERDNSPLHF.

This clone was picked up one time. The chain combines TRBV24-1 with TRBJ2-3, with 9 bases fitting TRBD1. V lost 4 bases, J lost 4 bases, and 8 bases stayed unmatched. The CDR3 spans 16 residues. The V gene's germline CDR1 is KGHDR and CDR2 SFDVKD. In DNA, the CDR3 is TGTGCCACCAGTGAGCCCGGGACAGGGATCGCAGATACGCAGTATTTT. It is translated as CATSEPGTGIADTQYF.

The chain recombines TRBV11-3 with TRBJ2-3, with D possibly TRBD1 on 5 matching bases. The CDR3 is made up of 13 amino acids. Looked up from germline, CDR1 is SGHNT and CDR2 is YENEEA. The V gene lost 3 bases and the J gene lost 3 bases, with 7 bases spanning the gap. CDR3 loop: CASSFRGTDTQYF. CDR3 nucleotide sequence: TGTGCCAGCAGCTTTAGGGGAACAGATACGCAGTATTTT.